The next 10 T cell receptor beta chains were all read from a single sample in a study of blood T cells in healthy people across ages. With a J-beta primer mix and a sample-barcoded 5' primer, a second PCR ran roughly 6 to 11 cycles. TCRdb analysed the 5' RACE reads with MiXCR anew, one entry per CDR3 protein. In the table there are some 1,800,000 distinct CDR3 sequences, 39% of which are singletons. Material: blood. Receptors originate from a human donor in good health.

The sample holds a few counts of this clonotype. This chain joins TRBV6-2 or TRBV6-3 and TRBJ2-7, with unresolved D. This CDR3 has 12 amino acids. CDR1 and CDR2 (germline): MNHEY, SVGEGT. Trimming left V 6 bases short and J 2 bases short, with 8 bases between. The CDR3 nucleotides are TGTGCCAGCAGATCCGTTACCTACGAGCAGTACTTC. This codes for CASRSVTYEQYF.

This chain uses TRBV2 with TRBJ2-1; 8 bases line up with TRBD2. Germline-derived CDR1 and CDR2 are SNHLY and FYNNEI. This CDR3 is built from 12 residues. V gave up 7 bases and J gave up 9 bases; unmatched junction bases: 5. CDR3 coding DNA: TGTGCCAGCAAGGGGACTAGAGGTGAGCAGTTCTTC. Amino acids: CASKGTRGEQFF.

This chain connects TRBV6-5 to TRBJ2-7; D unclear. Gene TRBJ2-5 matches the end of the DNA better, so the J call may be wrong. This CDR3 comprises 17 residues. The germline gives CDR1 MNHEY, CDR2 SVGAGI. CDR3: CASSYSKSSVGSKTQYF. The CDR3 DNA reads as TGTGCCAGCAGTTACTCGAAGTCGAGCGTTGGATCGAAGACCCAGTACTTC.

This clonotype has more than one count but fewer than ten. V gene TRBV28 combines with J gene TRBJ1-5; D is undetermined. Trimming stripped 5 bases from V and 3 bases from J, with 14 bases between. The CDR3 is made up of 15 amino acids. Per the germline V gene, CDR1 is MDHEN and CDR2 is SYDVKM. The CDR3 is CASSIFSANNQPQHF. CDR3 in DNA: TGTGCCAGCAGTATCTTTTCCGCTAACAATCAGCCCCAGCATTTT.

This clonotype occurred many times. V is TRBV12-3 or TRBV12-4 and J is TRBJ2-5; 8 bases map to TRBD1. The CDR3 runs to 15 residues. After removal of 5 bases from V and 4 bases from J, the junction contained 9 bases not matched to a gene. The CDR3 region is CASSTGGLYGETQYF. In DNA form, the CDR3 reads TGTGCCAGCAGTACAGGGGGTCTCTACGGAGAGACCCAGTACTTC.

This clonotype appeared a few times. The rearrangement uses TRBV29-1 and TRBJ2-1; 13 nucleotides align to TRBD2. J was trimmed by 0 bases and V by 5 bases; bases with no gene match: 10. The V gene's germline CDR1 is SQVTM and CDR2 ANQGSEA. This CDR3 region has 18 residues. CDR3 in amino acids: CSVLGTSGNSFSYNEQFF. CDR3 DNA sequence: TGCAGCGTTCTCGGGACTAGCGGGAATTCGTTCTCCTACAATGAGCAGTTCTTC.

There are a few counts of this clonotype. The CDR3 is CASSSIRDSHNGYTF. As DNA, the CDR3 is TGTGCCAGCAGCTCAATTAGGGACAGCCATAATGGCTACACCTTC. This chain uses TRBV11-2 with TRBJ1-2; TRBD1 agrees at 7 bases. Trimming at V came to 4 bases and at J to 6 bases, leaving 11 bases not matched to a gene. Germline lookup yields CDR1 SGHAT and CDR2 FQNNGV. The CDR3 loop spans 15 amino acids.

This clonotype was counted a few times. This rearrangement joins TRBV9 to TRBJ2-3; a weak D match, TRBD1 (5 bases). The CDR3 consists of 14 residues. Germline V CDR1 and CDR2: SGDLS, YYNGEE. V was trimmed by 0 bases and J by 4 bases, leaving 9 bases between them. CDR3 coding DNA: TGTGCCAGCAGCGTAGCTGCAGGGCCAGATACGCAGTATTTT. Protein: CASSVAAGPDTQYF.

This clonotype was detected a few times. V is TRBV29-1 and J is TRBJ2-1, with 10 bases lining up with TRBD1. Germline V gives CDR1 SQVTM, CDR2 ANQGSEA. The J segment lost 3 bases and the V segment lost 2 bases, leaving 4 bases of the junction unmatched. This CDR3 has 15 amino acids. The CDR3 DNA reads TGCAGCGTTGAACCGACAGGGGGCGGCTACAATGAGCAGTTCTTC. It specifies CSVEPTGGGYNEQFF.

A few counts support this clonotype. This rearrangement joins TRBV4-1 to TRBJ1-2; maybe TRBD1 (5 bases). This CDR3 spans 15 amino acids. The germline gives CDR1 MGHRA, CDR2 YSYEKL. The V gene lost 0 bases and the J gene lost 4 bases, with 12 bases spanning the gap. The CDR3 DNA sequence: TGCGCCAGCAGCCAAGAAACTTCGACAGCCTATGGCTACACCTTC. As protein: CASSQETSTAYGYTF.